This TCR beta chain stems from a study of T-cell memory formation after mild COVID-19. On the study more broadly: In these data, TCR clusters were largely donor specific.

General study findings and limits: Largely, contracting CD4+ clones fell within CM and EM, and contracting CD8+ clones within EMRA. Still unconfirmed is whether the second-wave clones peaking on day 37 recognized SARS-CoV-2.

TCRdb fed the 5' RACE reads into MiXCR, producing one record per CDR3 protein. The sample records just over 350,000 distinct CDR3 sequences, around 15% being singletons. V shed 3 bases and J shed 8 bases, with 19 bases lying between them. The germline V gene encodes CDR1 MNHEY and CDR2 SVGAGI. The CDR3 is 16 amino acids. With respect to this clonotype: Its antigen is currently unknown.

The chain combines TRBV6-5 with TRBJ1-4; D unclear. The sequencing sample was made of PBMCs or a T cell subset sorted from them (not recorded which). This TCR was sampled from a young man who had mild COVID-19 (a few samples of this study predate the infection). Cell type and time point are not known. This CDR3 is CASSYTLSMGKEKLFF. The DNA for the CDR3 is TGTGCCAGCAGTTATACCCTATCGATGGGGAAAGAAAAACTGTTTTTT.